This entry lists 3 T cell receptor beta chains sequenced from one sample in a study of regulatory T cells in long-lasting Graves disease. Time point of the sample: newly diagnosed GD, antithyroid drugs for less than 3 months. PBMCs provided the RNA from which the TCR library was made. Library construction for TCR beta used iRepertoire HTBI primers and Arm-PCR of CDR3 regions. One entry per CDR3 protein, called by TCRdb with MiXCR from the multiplex PCR reads. The sample yields a few hundred thousand distinct CDR3 sequences, about 17% seen once. These data also formed part of another study, on T cells in Graves' hyperthyroidism and ophthalmopathy.

Sample: peripheral blood mononuclear cells (PBMCs), taken at new diagnosis, from a patient treated with antithyroid drugs. These receptors all stem from a woman in her twenties or thirties with Graves disease.

Regarding this clonotype: This may arise from a read error, as a much more abundant clone is one base away. The V call is TRBV6-1, the J call TRBJ1-1, with D possibly matching TRBD1 (5 bases). CDR1 is MNHNS and CDR2 is SASEGT in the germline V gene. V was cut by 7 bases and J by 0 bases, with 15 bases left in between. CDR3 size: 15 residues. The CDR3 loop reads CASNSGAGLNTEAFF. The DNA for the CDR3 is TGTGCCAGCAATTCTGGTGCAGGGCTGAACACTGAAGCTTTCTTT.

This clonotype was seen a handful of times. This chain links TRBV4-1 with TRBJ1-5; a weak D match, TRBD1 (6 bases). Germline-derived CDR1 and CDR2 are MGHRA and YSYEKL. The CDR3 has 16 residues. Trimming cost V 2 bases and J 1 base, with 12 bases left between them. The CDR3 sequence is CASSQKGGESNQPQHF. As DNA, the CDR3 is TGCGCCAGCAGCCAAAAGGGGGGGGAAAGCAATCAGCCCCAGCATTTT.

This clonotype appeared a few times. The junction does not match germline at one end; this may be a read error. The rearrangement joins TRBV7-7 to TRBJ2-5; D unresolved. CDR1 and CDR2 (germline): SSHAT, FNYEAQ (reference sequence). This CDR3 is 15 amino acids long. The CDR3 loop is CASSLSPARQETQYF. In DNA, the CDR3 is TGTGCTAGCAGCTTATCCCCAGCACGCCAAGAGACCCAGTACTTC.